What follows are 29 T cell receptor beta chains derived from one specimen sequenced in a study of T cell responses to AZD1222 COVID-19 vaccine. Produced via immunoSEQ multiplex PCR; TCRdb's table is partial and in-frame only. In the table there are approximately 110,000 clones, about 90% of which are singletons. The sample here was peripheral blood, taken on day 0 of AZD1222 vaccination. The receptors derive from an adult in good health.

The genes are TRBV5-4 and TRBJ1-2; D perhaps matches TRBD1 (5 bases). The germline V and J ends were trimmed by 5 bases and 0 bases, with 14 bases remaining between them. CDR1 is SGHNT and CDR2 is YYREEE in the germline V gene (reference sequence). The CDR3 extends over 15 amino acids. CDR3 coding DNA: TGTGCCAGCAGAAATCGACAGTCATCTAACTATGGCTACACCTTC. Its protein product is CASRNRQSSNYGYTF.

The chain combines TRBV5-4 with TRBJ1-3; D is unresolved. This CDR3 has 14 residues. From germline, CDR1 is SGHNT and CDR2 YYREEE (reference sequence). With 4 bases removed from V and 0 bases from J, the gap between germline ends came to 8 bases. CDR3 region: CASSPRDSGNTIYF. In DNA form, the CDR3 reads TGTGCCAGCAGCCCAAGGGACTCTGGAAACACCATATATTTT.

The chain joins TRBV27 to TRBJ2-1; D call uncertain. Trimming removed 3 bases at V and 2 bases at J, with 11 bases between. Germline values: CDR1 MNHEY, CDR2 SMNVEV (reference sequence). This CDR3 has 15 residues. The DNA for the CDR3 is TGTGCCAGCAGTTTTGAGGACCCTACCTACAATGAGCAGTTCTTC. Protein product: CASSFEDPTYNEQFF.

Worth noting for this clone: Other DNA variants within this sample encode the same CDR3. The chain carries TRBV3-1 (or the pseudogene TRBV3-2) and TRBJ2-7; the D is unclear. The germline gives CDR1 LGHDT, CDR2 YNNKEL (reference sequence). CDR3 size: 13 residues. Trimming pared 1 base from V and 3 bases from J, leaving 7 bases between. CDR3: CASSQGPDYEQYF. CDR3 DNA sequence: TGTGCCAGCAGCCAAGGACCGGACTACGAGCAGTACTTC.

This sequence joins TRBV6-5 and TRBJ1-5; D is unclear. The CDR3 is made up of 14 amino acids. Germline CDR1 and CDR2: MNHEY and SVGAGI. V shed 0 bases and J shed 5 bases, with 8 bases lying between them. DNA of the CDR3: TGTGCCAGCAGTTACTCCGAAGGGTATCAGCCCCAGCATTTT. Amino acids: CASSYSEGYQPQHF.

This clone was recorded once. DNA of the CDR3: TGCAGTGCTAGTACCAGGGGGCGAGAGACCCAGTACTTC. It codes for CSASTRGRETQYF. This chain joins TRBV20-1 and TRBJ2-5; 8 bases fit TRBD1. Losses at the gene ends were 3 bases for V and 4 bases for J; bases not matched to a gene: 4. Germline V gene data show CDR1 as DFQATT and CDR2 as SNEGSKA (reference sequence). The length of the CDR3 is 13 residues.

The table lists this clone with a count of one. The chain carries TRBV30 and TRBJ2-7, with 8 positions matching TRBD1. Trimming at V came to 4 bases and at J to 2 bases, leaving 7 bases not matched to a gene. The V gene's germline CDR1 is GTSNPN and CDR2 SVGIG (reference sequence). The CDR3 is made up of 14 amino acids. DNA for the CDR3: TGTGCCTGGAACCCCGGACAGGGTACCTACGAGCAGTACTTC. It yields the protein CAWNPGQGTYEQYF.

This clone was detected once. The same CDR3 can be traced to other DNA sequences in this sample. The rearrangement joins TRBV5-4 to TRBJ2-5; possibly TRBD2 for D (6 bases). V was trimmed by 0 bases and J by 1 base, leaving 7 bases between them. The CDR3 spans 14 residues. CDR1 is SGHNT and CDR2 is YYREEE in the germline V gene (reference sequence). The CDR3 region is CASSLGRGQETQYF. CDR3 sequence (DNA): TGTGCCAGCAGCTTGGGGCGGGGCCAAGAGACCCAGTACTTC.

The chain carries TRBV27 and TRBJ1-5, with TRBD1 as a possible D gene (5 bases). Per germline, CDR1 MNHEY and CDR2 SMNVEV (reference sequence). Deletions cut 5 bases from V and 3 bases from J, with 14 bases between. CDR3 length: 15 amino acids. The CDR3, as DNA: TGTGCCAGCAGTGCAAGGGACGGAGCCAATCAGCCCCAGCATTTT. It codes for CASSARDGANQPQHF.

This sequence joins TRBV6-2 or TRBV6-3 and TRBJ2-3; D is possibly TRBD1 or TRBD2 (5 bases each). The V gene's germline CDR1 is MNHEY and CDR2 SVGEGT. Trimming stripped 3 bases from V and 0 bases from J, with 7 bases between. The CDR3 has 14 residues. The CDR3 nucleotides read TGTGCCAGCAGTTATGGGGGTAGCACAGATACGCAGTATTTT. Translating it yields CASSYGGSTDTQYF.

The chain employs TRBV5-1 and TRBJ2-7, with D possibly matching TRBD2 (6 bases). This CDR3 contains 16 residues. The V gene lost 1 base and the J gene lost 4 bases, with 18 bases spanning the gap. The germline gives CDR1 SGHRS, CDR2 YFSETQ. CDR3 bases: TGCGCCAGCAGCTTGCAAAACTCGGGACTCCCATACGAGCAGTACTTC. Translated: CASSLQNSGLPYEQYF.

In DNA, the CDR3 is TGTGCCAGCAGGGACCCGGGGCTAGCCAAAAACATTCAGTACTTC. Protein product: CASRDPGLAKNIQYF. This chain links TRBV2 with TRBJ2-4; D may match TRBD1 or TRBD2 (5 bases each). Trimming shortened V by 6 bases and J by 0 bases, and 12 bases separated the two germline ends. From germline, CDR1 is SNHLY and CDR2 FYNNEI. This CDR3 comprises 15 residues.

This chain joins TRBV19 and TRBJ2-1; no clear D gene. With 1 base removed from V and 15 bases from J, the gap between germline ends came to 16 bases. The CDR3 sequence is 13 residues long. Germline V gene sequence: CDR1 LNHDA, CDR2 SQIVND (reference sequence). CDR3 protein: CASSIGESADRFF. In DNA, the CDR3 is TGTGCCAGTAGTATAGGCGAGTCGGCCGACCGGTTCTTC.

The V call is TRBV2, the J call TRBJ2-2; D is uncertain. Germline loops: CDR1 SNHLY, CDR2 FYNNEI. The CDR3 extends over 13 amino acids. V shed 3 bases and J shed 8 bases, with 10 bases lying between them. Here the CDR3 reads CASSENQSGELFF. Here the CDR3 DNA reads TGTGCCAGCAGTGAGAACCAATCTGGGGAGCTGTTTTTT.

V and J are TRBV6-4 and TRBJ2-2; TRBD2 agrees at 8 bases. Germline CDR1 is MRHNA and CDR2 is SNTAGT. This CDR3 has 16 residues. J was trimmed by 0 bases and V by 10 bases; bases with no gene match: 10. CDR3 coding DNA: TGTGCCACCTCTGGCGGGGGGTCGGCGAACACCGGGGAGCTGTTTTTT. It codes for CATSGGGSANTGELFF.

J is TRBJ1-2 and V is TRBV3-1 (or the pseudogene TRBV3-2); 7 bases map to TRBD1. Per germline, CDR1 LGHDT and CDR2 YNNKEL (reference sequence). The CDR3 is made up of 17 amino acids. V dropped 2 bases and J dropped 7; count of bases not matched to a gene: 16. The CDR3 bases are TGTGCCAGCAGCCAAAGATTCAGGGGGGGACATCGGAGTGGCTACACCTTC. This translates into CASSQRFRGGHRSGYTF.

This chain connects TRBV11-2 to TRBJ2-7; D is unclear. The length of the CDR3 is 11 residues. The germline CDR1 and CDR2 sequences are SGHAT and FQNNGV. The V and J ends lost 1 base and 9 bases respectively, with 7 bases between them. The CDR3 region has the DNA TGTGCCAGCAGCTTAGTCCCCGGGCAGTACTTC. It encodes CASSLVPGQYF.

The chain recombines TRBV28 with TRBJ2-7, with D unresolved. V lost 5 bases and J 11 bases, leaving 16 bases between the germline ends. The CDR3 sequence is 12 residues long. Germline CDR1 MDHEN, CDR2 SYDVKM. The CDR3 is CASSTSPTQKYF. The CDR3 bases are TGTGCCAGCAGTACCTCGCCGACCCAAAAGTACTTC.

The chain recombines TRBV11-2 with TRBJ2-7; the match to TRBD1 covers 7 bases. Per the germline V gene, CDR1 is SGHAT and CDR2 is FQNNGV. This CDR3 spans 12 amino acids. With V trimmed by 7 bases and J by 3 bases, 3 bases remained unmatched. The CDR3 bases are TGTGCCAGCAAGGGGGCAGGCTACGAGCAGTACTTC. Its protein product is CASKGAGYEQYF. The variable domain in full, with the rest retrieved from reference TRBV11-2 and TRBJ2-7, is EAGVAQSPRYKIIEKRQSVAFWCNPISGHATLYWYQQILGQGPKLLIQFQNNGVVDDSQLPKDRFSAERLKGVDSTLKIQPAKLEDSAVYLCASKGAGYEQYFGPGTRLTVT.

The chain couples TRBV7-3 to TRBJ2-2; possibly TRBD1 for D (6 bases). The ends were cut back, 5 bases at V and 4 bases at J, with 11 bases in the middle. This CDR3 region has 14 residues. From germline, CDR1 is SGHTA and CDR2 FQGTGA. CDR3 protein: CASSLGTPTGELFF. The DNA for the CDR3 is TGTGCCAGCAGCCTTGGGACACCCACCGGGGAGCTGTTTTTT.

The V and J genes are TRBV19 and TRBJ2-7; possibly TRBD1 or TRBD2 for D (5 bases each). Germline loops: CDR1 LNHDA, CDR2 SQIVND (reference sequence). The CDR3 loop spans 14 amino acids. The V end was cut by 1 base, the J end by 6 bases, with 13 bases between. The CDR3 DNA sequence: TGTGCCAGTAGTATAGGAGAGGGGCCCAGCGAGCAGTACTTC. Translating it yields CASSIGEGPSEQYF.

CDR3 sequence (DNA): TGTGCCAGCAGTTACAACGGGGACACCTCCTACGAGCAGTACTTC. The encoded protein is CASSYNGDTSYEQYF. The rearrangement joins TRBV6-5 to TRBJ2-7; perhaps TRBD1 as D (6 bases). CDR3 length: 15 amino acids. V lost 2 bases to trimming and J lost 0 bases, with 11 bases between them. Germline V gene sequence: CDR1 MNHEY, CDR2 SVGAGI.

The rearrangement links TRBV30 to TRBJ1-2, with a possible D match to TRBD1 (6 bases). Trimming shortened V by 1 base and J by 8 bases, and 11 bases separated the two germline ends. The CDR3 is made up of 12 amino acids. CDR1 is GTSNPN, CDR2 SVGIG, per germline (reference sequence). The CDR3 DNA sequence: TGTGCCTGGAGTGCCGGACAGAGAGGCTACACCTTC. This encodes CAWSAGQRGYTF.

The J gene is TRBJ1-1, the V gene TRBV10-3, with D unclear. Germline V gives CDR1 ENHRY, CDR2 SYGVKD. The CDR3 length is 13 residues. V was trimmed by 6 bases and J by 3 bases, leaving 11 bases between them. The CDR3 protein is CAIRKVEDTEAFF. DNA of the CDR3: TGTGCCATCAGAAAGGTAGAGGACACTGAAGCTTTCTTT.

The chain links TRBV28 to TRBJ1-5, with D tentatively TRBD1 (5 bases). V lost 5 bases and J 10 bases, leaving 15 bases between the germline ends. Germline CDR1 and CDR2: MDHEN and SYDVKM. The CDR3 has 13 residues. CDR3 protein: CASSTRGLGPQHF. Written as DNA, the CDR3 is TGTGCCAGCAGTACTAGGGGATTAGGCCCCCAGCATTTT.

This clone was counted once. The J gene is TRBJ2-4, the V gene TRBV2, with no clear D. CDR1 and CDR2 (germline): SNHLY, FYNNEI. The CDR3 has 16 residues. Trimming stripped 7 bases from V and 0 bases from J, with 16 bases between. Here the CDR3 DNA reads TGTGCCAGCATGGCTTCCTCACTAAGAGCCAAAAACATTCAGTACTTC. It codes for CASMASSLRAKNIQYF.

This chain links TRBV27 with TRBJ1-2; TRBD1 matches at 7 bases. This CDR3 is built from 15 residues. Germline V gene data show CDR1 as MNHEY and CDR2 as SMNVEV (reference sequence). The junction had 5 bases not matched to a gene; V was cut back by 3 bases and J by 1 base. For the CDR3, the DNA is TGTGCCAGCAGTTTCGAGGGGGACAGTAACTATGGCTACACCTTC. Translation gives CASSFEGDSNYGYTF.

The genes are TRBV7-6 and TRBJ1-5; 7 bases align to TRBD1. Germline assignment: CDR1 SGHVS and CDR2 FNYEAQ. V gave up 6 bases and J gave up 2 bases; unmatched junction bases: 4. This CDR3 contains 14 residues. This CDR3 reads CASSRDSGNQPQHF. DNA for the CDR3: TGTGCCAGCAGTCGGGACAGTGGCAATCAGCCCCAGCATTTT. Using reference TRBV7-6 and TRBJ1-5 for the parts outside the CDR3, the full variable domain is GAGVSQSPRYKVTKRGQDVALRCDPISGHVSLYWYRQALGQGPEFLTYFNYEAQQDKSGLPNDRFSAERPEGSISTLTIQRTEQRDSAMYRCASSRDSGNQPQHFGDGTRLSIL.

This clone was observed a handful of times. The CDR3 loop is CASSYREGTEAFF. CDR3 nucleotides: TGTGCCAGCAGCTACAGGGAAGGTACTGAAGCTTTCTTT. V gene TRBV12-3 or TRBV12-4 combines with J gene TRBJ1-1, with D tentatively TRBD1 (6 bases). Trimming pared 6 bases from V and 5 bases from J, leaving 13 bases between. This CDR3 has 13 amino acids.